The 18 T cell receptor beta chains given below trace back to one sample, sequenced in a study of blood T cell repertoires in COVID-19 (dated by TCRdb to the early 2020s). Library preparation used the immunoSEQ multiplex PCR assay. The clones in this table, taken by TCRdb from immuneACCESS, are in-frame only. Not every clone is retained; where verified, under half of the shortfall comes from an unresolved V gene, and the cause of the rest is unknown. This sample holds 88,000 or so clones; around 86% were observed only once. Approximately 3.9% of the sample goes to the ten largest clones. The sample consisted of peripheral blood. The source of these receptors is a man aged 55 to 69 with acute or convalescent COVID-19.

This sequence joins TRBV5-4 and TRBJ2-5; the match to TRBD1 covers 7 bases. Germline-derived CDR1 and CDR2 are SGHNT and YYREEE (reference sequence). CDR3 length equals 16 residues. J was trimmed by 2 bases and V by 0 bases; bases with no gene match: 7. The CDR3, as DNA: TGTGCCAGCAGCTTGGTGAGAGGGGGCTTTCAAGAGACCCAGTACTTC. Translated, it gives CASSLVRGGFQETQYF.

Concerning this clone: The junction differs from germline at one of its ends, possibly a read error. The chain recombines TRBV7-7 with TRBJ2-2; 8 nucleotides align to TRBD1. The CDR3 length is 15 residues. In germline, CDR1 is SSHAT, CDR2 FNYEAQ (reference sequence). CDR3 in DNA: TGTGCTAGCAGCCTAGGGACAGGTTCCGACGGGGAGCTGTTTTTT. It specifies CASSLGTGSDGELFF.

The chain has TRBV5-1 and TRBJ1-1; weak D call: TRBD1 (6 bases). The V gene lost 4 bases and the J gene lost 0 bases, with 13 bases spanning the gap. CDR3 size: 15 residues. CDR1 SGHRS and CDR2 YFSETQ come from the germline V gene. The CDR3: CASSALQGMNTEAFF. The CDR3 bases are TGCGCCAGCAGCGCCCTACAGGGTATGAACACTGAAGCTTTCTTT.

J is TRBJ1-4 and V is TRBV4-1; TRBD1 might be the D (5 bases). The CDR3 runs 16 residues. The V and J ends lost 2 bases and 4 bases respectively, with 14 bases between them. From germline, CDR1 is MGHRA and CDR2 YSYEKL. The CDR3, as DNA: TGCGCCAGCAGCCAACGCCCCGGGGGAGATAATGAAAAACTGTTTTTT. It translates to CASSQRPGGDNEKLFF.

The chain uses TRBV29-1 and TRBJ1-1; D remains ambiguous. The germline V gene has CDR1 SQVTM and CDR2 ANQGSEA. CDR3 size: 11 residues. The V gene lost 7 bases and the J gene lost 5 bases, with 11 bases spanning the gap. CDR3: CSAGRGTEAFF. The DNA for the CDR3 is TGCAGCGCCGGGCGGGGTACTGAAGCTTTCTTT.

This clone was seen a few times. The V gene is TRBV6-1, the J gene TRBJ2-3; 9 bases are shared with TRBD2. V was pared by 2 bases and J by 1 base, with 13 bases of the junction left unmatched. Germline V gene data show CDR1 as MNHNS and CDR2 as SASEGT. This CDR3 has 19 amino acids. CDR3 sequence reads: CASSEQIYGTSLRTDTQYF. The CDR3 DNA sequence: TGTGCCAGCAGTGAACAAATTTATGGGACTAGCCTTCGCACAGATACGCAGTATTTT.

This clone was recorded once. J is TRBJ1-1 and V is TRBV24-1; D gene unclear. V was pared by 1 base and J by 5 bases, with 13 bases between. The CDR3 sequence is 15 residues long. In germline, CDR1 is KGHDR, CDR2 SFDVKD. The CDR3 protein is CATSDLRREGTEAFF. Here the CDR3 DNA reads TGTGCCACCAGTGATTTAAGGAGGGAAGGGACTGAAGCTTTCTTT.

Only a few counts were recorded for this clone. This chain links TRBV6-5 with TRBJ1-1; 8 bases map to TRBD1. Germline V lookup: CDR1 MNHEY, CDR2 SVGAGI. The CDR3 totals 13 residues. Trimming cost V 3 bases and J 10 bases; bases outside gene matches: 7. The CDR3 DNA follows: TGTGCCAGCAGTTATATCCCAGGGGGCAGAGCTTTCTTT. This translates into CASSYIPGGRAFF.

The rearrangement joins TRBV5-1 to TRBJ1-1; D is undetermined. The CDR3 covers 14 residues. Germline V CDR1 and CDR2: SGHRS, YFSETQ. The ends were cut back, 0 bases at V and 0 bases at J, with 6 bases in the middle. DNA for the CDR3: TGCGCCAGCAGCTTGGAACAGTTGAACACTGAAGCTTTCTTT. Protein product: CASSLEQLNTEAFF.

The gene calls are TRBV23-1 and TRBJ2-1; a possible D gene is TRBD2 (5 bases). TRBV23-1 is treated as an ORF (open reading frame) with a function not yet certain. Between the trimmed V and J ends, which lost 6 bases and 0 bases, there was a span of 21 bases. CDR3 length: 18 amino acids. For the CDR3, the DNA is TGCGCCAGCAGCCACAAAAACGGGAAGCGCCCCTCCTACAATGAGCAGTTCTTC. This sequence encodes CASSHKNGKRPSYNEQFF.

This rearrangement joins TRBV2 to TRBJ2-2; the D gene is possibly TRBD1 (7 bases). Germline lookup yields CDR1 SNHLY and CDR2 FYNNEI. CDR3 length: 13 amino acids. Between the trimmed V and J ends, which lost 4 bases and 9 bases, there was a span of 12 bases. The CDR3, as DNA: TGTGCCAGCAGTGGGAGGGGGCTTCGGGAGCTGTTTTTT. Its protein product is CASSGRGLRELFF.

The chain combines TRBV3-1 (or the pseudogene TRBV3-2) with TRBJ2-1; TRBD2 might be the D (6 bases). V was cut by 4 bases and J by 5 bases, with 21 bases left in between. This CDR3 has 17 amino acids. Germline CDR1 is LGHDT and CDR2 is YNNKEL (reference sequence). CDR3 in amino acids: CASSLWGGGRRHNEQFF. The DNA of the CDR3 is TGTGCCAGCAGCCTCTGGGGAGGAGGGAGGCGCCACAATGAGCAGTTCTTC.

The rearrangement links TRBV7-2 to TRBJ2-1; 15 bases fit TRBD2. Losses at the gene ends were 5 bases for V and 10 bases for J; bases not matched to a gene: 6. This CDR3 spans 15 amino acids. Germline V CDR1 and CDR2: SGHTA, FQGNSA. DNA of the CDR3: TGTGCCAGCAGCAGGACTAGCGGGGGGGCATGGGAGCAGTTCTTC. Residues: CASSRTSGGAWEQFF.

The chain joins TRBV5-1 to TRBJ2-3, with TRBD1 identical over 8 bases. There are 15 residues in the CDR3. Trimming at V came to 6 bases and at J to 3 bases, leaving 9 bases not matched to a gene. CDR1 and CDR2 from the germline V gene are SGHRS and YFSETQ. The CDR3: CASNFGQGRTDTQYF. CDR3 sequence (DNA): TGCGCCAGCAACTTTGGACAGGGAAGAACAGATACGCAGTATTTT.

The chain has TRBV14 and TRBJ2-1; D remains ambiguous. The CDR3 is 13 amino acids. Trimming stripped 1 base from V and 8 bases from J, with 9 bases between. Germline V gene lookup returns CDR1 SGHDN and CDR2 FVKESK. The CDR3 DNA is TGTGCCAGCAGCCAAGCCCGACTCGATGAGCAGTTCTTC. Residues: CASSQARLDEQFF.

The CDR3 nucleotides read TGTGCCAGCAGGGTTGAACCGACAGGGGTTAACTATGGCTACACCTTC. Residues: CASRVEPTGVNYGYTF. The chain combines TRBV5-5 with TRBJ1-2; 8 nucleotides line up with TRBD1. The CDR3 sequence is 16 residues long. Trimming cost V 5 bases and J 1 base; bases outside gene matches: 10. CDR1 is SGHKS, CDR2 YYEKEE, per germline (reference sequence).

The V gene is TRBV5-4, the J gene TRBJ2-2, with 9 bases fitting TRBD2. Germline V gene data show CDR1 as SGHNT and CDR2 as YYREEE (reference sequence). The CDR3 covers 15 residues. Unmatched junction bases numbered 8, after V lost 6 bases and J lost 5 bases. Here the CDR3 DNA reads TGTGCCAGCACCCGAACTAGCGGGTCAACCGGGGAGCTGTTTTTT. Its protein is CASTRTSGSTGELFF.

Only a few counts were recorded for this clone. The rearrangement joins TRBV5-1 to TRBJ1-1; 7 nucleotides match TRBD1. CDR1 SGHRS and CDR2 YFSETQ come from the germline V gene. The CDR3 is made up of 13 amino acids. After removal of 4 bases from V and 7 bases from J, the junction contained 7 bases not matched to a gene. CDR3 protein: CASSRTGQSEAFF. CDR3 DNA: TGCGCCAGCAGCAGAACGGGACAGAGTGAAGCTTTCTTT.